Presented here are 22 T cell receptor beta chains from one specimen sequenced in a study of CD8+ T cells in alopecia areata. RNA was isolated and reverse transcribed to cDNA, the sequencing template. Using immunoSEQ multiplex PCR, the repertoire was profiled, and TCRdb retains in-frame clones only, with some absent. The repertoire holds around 140,000 clones, with about 60% as singletons. This material consisted of CD4+ T cells sorted from blood, taken at week 0. Source of these receptors: a human donor with alopecia areata.

V usage is TRBV19 and J usage is TRBJ1-6; possibly TRBD1 for D (5 bases). Germline V gene data show CDR1 as LNHDA and CDR2 as SQIVND (reference sequence). This CDR3 is built from 14 residues. V was shortened by 8 bases and J by 1 base, with 9 bases between the two germline ends. In DNA, the CDR3 is TGTGCCAGTGGCAGGGAATCCTATAATTCACCCCTCCACTTT. This encodes CASGRESYNSPLHF.

The chain joins TRBV5-6 to TRBJ2-7, with D hard to call. V lost 2 bases to trimming and J lost 2 bases, with 8 bases between them. This CDR3 has 13 residues. From germline, CDR1 is SGHDT and CDR2 YYEEEE. The chain's CDR3 is CASSLPQAYEQYF. CDR3 sequence (DNA): TGTGCCAGCAGCTTACCCCAAGCCTACGAGCAGTACTTC.

This chain links TRBV6-6 with TRBJ2-3, with 8 bases matching TRBD2. The V gene end was trimmed by 7 bases and the J gene end by 1 base; junction bases not matched to a gene: 7. This CDR3 is built from 15 residues. The germline V gene has CDR1 MNHNY and CDR2 SVGAGI (reference sequence). The CDR3 nucleotides are TGTGCCAGCAAGTTAAGCGGGGGCCGCACAGATACGCAGTATTTT. Translated: CASKLSGGRTDTQYF.

In this sample, this clone turned up a few times. V usage is TRBV29-1 and J usage is TRBJ2-5; D remains ambiguous. The CDR3 totals 13 residues. V was clipped by 0 bases and J by 1 base, with 6 bases between them. CDR1 SQVTM and CDR2 ANQGSEA come from the germline V gene. The CDR3 reads CSVEDSGQETQYF. CDR3 DNA sequence: TGCAGCGTTGAAGATTCAGGCCAAGAGACCCAGTACTTC.

The chain links TRBV15 to TRBJ2-5; tentatively, D is TRBD2 (5 bases). The CDR3 runs 15 residues. Trimming left V 1 base short and J 4 bases short, with 13 bases between. Germline assignment: CDR1 LNHNV and CDR2 YYDKDF (reference sequence). CDR3 region: CATSRARARGETQYF. The CDR3 bases are TGTGCCACCAGCAGAGCGAGGGCGCGCGGAGAGACCCAGTACTTC.

The V and J genes are TRBV11-3 and TRBJ2-5; 8 bases agree with TRBD1. There are 15 residues in the CDR3. Germline V gene lookup returns CDR1 SGHNT and CDR2 YENEEA. J lost 5 bases, V lost 1 base, and 6 bases had no gene match. The CDR3 coding sequence is TGTGCCAGCAGCTTAGGCACAGGGGGTCAGGAGACCCAGTACTTC. Its protein is CASSLGTGGQETQYF.

This clone was seen only once. V usage is TRBV10-3 and J usage is TRBJ2-5, with a weak D call TRBD2 (5 bases). With 0 bases removed from V and 5 bases from J, the gap between germline ends came to 10 bases. The CDR3 is 14 residues long. The germline V gene encodes CDR1 ENHRY and CDR2 SYGVKD. The CDR3 region has the DNA TGTGCCATCAGTGAGTCGAATTCGGGGGAGACCCAGTACTTC. It encodes CAISESNSGETQYF.

This chain joins TRBV15 and TRBJ2-5; 7 positions agree with TRBD2. With 3 bases clipped from V and 5 bases from J, the junction kept 9 bases outside the gene matches. CDR1 and CDR2 (germline): LNHNV, YYDKDF (reference sequence). The CDR3 sequence is 15 residues long. DNA of the CDR3: TGTGCCACCAGCAGTAGGATCGGGGGGTGGGAGACCCAGTACTTC. Its translation: CATSSRIGGWETQYF.

This clone occurred a few times. The V and J genes are TRBV10-3 and TRBJ2-5; TRBD1 agrees at 8 bases. J was trimmed by 4 bases and V by 2 bases; bases with no gene match: 6. This CDR3 spans 15 amino acids. Germline V gene data show CDR1 as ENHRY and CDR2 as SYGVKD. The CDR3 region is CAISEPGQGIETQYF. Written as DNA, the CDR3 is TGTGCCATCAGTGAGCCCGGACAGGGAATAGAGACCCAGTACTTC.

This clone was seen only a few times. The chain employs TRBV29-1 and TRBJ2-1; D is possibly TRBD1 (6 bases). This CDR3 has 11 residues. The germline V gene encodes CDR1 SQVTM and CDR2 ANQGSEA. V dropped 8 bases and J dropped 7 bases, with 12 bases sitting between them. The DNA of the CDR3 is TGCAGCACCCGACAGGCAAATGAGCAGTTCTTC. This encodes CSTRQANEQFF.

V gene TRBV29-1 combines with J gene TRBJ1-2; no firm D call. This CDR3 region has 13 residues. Germline CDR1 SQVTM, CDR2 ANQGSEA. Trimming left V 7 bases short and J 5 bases short, with 17 bases between. CDR3 bases: TGCAGCGGGATGGACGGGAGGGAGTATGGCTACACCTTC. Protein: CSGMDGREYGYTF.

A single count supports this clone. The V call is TRBV5-1, the J call TRBJ1-2; D call uncertain. The V end lost 4 bases, the J end lost 0 bases, and 7 bases lay between the germline ends. This CDR3 comprises 13 residues. Germline-derived CDR1 and CDR2 are SGHRS and YFSETQ. CDR3 sequence: CASSLGSNYGYTF. The CDR3 DNA reads TGCGCCAGCAGCCTGGGGTCTAACTATGGCTACACCTTC. Together with reference TRBV5-1 and TRBJ1-2, the CDR3 gives the full variable domain: KAGVTQTPRYLIKTRGQQVTLSCSPISGHRSVSWYQQTPGQGLQFLFEYFSETQRNKGNFPGRFSGRQFSNSRSEMNVSTLELGDSALYLCASSLGSNYGYTFGSGTRLTVV.

This clone came up a few times. The genes are TRBV30 and TRBJ2-1; TRBD1 matches 10 bases. The CDR3 loop spans 16 amino acids. Looked up from germline, CDR1 is GTSNPN and CDR2 is SVGIG (reference sequence). J lost 6 bases, V lost 0 bases, and 8 bases had no gene match. CDR3 region: CAWSVLGQGTFNEQFF. DNA of the CDR3: TGTGCCTGGAGTGTACTGGGACAGGGGACCTTCAATGAGCAGTTCTTC.

This clone appeared a single time. The rearrangement links TRBV5-6 to TRBJ1-2; TRBD1 matches 8 bases. V was clipped by 4 bases and J by 8 bases; unmatched bases: 10. The CDR3 is 14 amino acids. In germline, CDR1 is SGHDT, CDR2 YYEEEE. CDR3 in amino acids: CASSRDRQYAGYTF. The DNA for the CDR3 is TGTGCCAGCAGCCGGGACAGGCAGTACGCGGGCTACACCTTC.

The sample holds one count of this clone. This chain connects TRBV10-3 to TRBJ2-7; possibly TRBD2 for D (5 bases). V shed 0 bases and J shed 6 bases, with 6 bases lying between them. The length of the CDR3 is 12 residues. Germline lookup yields CDR1 ENHRY and CDR2 SYGVKD. Here the CDR3 DNA reads TGTGCCATCAGTGAGTCTGAGGGCGAGCAGTACTTC. Its protein is CAISESEGEQYF.

V is TRBV2 and J is TRBJ2-4; TRBD1 matches 10 bases. From germline, CDR1 is SNHLY and CDR2 FYNNEI. The CDR3 runs 16 residues. The junction had 11 bases not matched to a gene; V was cut back by 6 bases and J by 6 bases. In nucleotides, the CDR3 is TGTGCCAGCAGCCCCGCCCGACAGGGGGCTTTAAACATTCAGTACTTC. Translated: CASSPARQGALNIQYF.

In the case of this clone: This sample also contains other DNA sequences that code for the same CDR3. This chain connects TRBV29-1 to TRBJ1-1; D is unclear. Germline CDR1 SQVTM, CDR2 ANQGSEA. CDR3 length: 12 residues. V lost 7 bases to trimming and J lost 1 base, with 10 bases between them. CDR3 sequence reads: CSASTANTEAFF. The DNA of the CDR3 is TGCAGCGCGTCGACGGCGAACACTGAAGCTTTCTTT.

This clone was observed a single time. This chain links TRBV30 with TRBJ1-1; TRBD1 aligns across 7 bases. Germline values: CDR1 GTSNPN, CDR2 SVGIG (reference sequence). The V and J ends lost 5 bases and 0 bases, in that order; junction bases with no gene match: 6. CDR3 length: 14 residues. The CDR3 sequence: CAWGGQSMNTEAFF. The CDR3 nucleotides are TGTGCCTGGGGGGGACAGAGCATGAACACTGAAGCTTTCTTT.

The chain combines TRBV29-1 with TRBJ2-3, with 8 bases matching TRBD1. With 7 bases clipped from V and 2 bases from J, the junction kept 8 bases outside the gene matches. Per germline, CDR1 SQVTM and CDR2 ANQGSEA. CDR3 length: 14 residues. CDR3 residues: CSARPGQATDTQYF. The CDR3 bases are TGCAGCGCCCGACCGGGACAGGCCACAGATACGCAGTATTTT.

The V gene is TRBV20-1, the J gene TRBJ2-5, with D unclear. CDR3 length: 10 amino acids. Trimming took off 5 bases at V and 7 bases at J, with 8 bases between the two ends. Looked up from germline, CDR1 is DFQATT and CDR2 is SNEGSKA (reference sequence). CDR3 coding DNA: TGCAGTGCTCCACGTGGGACCCAGTACTTC. It yields the protein CSAPRGTQYF.

The CDR3 reads CASTTGQAAGYTF. For the CDR3, the DNA is TGTGCCAGTACGACGGGACAGGCCGCCGGCTACACCTTC. The rearrangement uses TRBV28 and TRBJ1-2; 8 bases are a match to TRBD1. V lost 9 bases and J lost 8; bases outside the gene matches: 11. Per germline, CDR1 MDHEN and CDR2 SYDVKM. This CDR3 region has 13 residues.

This sequence joins TRBV30 and TRBJ1-2, with 8 bases identical to TRBD1. Germline lookup yields CDR1 GTSNPN and CDR2 SVGIG (reference sequence). The CDR3 has 12 residues. Trimming removed 4 bases from V and 3 bases from J; junction bases left unmatched: 1. The CDR3 here is CAWKGQDYGYTF. CDR3 DNA sequence: TGTGCCTGGAAGGGACAGGACTATGGCTACACCTTC. Full variable domain (remainder filled in from reference TRBV30 and TRBJ1-2): SQTIHQWPATLVQPVGSPLSLECTVEGTSNPNLYWYRQAAGRGLQLLFYSVGIGQISSEVPQNLSASRPQDRQFILSSKKLLLSDSGFYLCAWKGQDYGYTFGSGTRLTVV.